This T cell receptor (beta chain) was profiled in a study of T cell responses to AZD1222 COVID-19 vaccine. Study results and caveats: Donor demographics were predominantly white British with a female majority; clonal diversity may be underestimated.

Produced via immunoSEQ multiplex PCR; TCRdb's table is partial and in-frame only. The data contain approximately 150,000 clones, about 90% of them singletons. Samples with a second dose at about 4 or about 12 weeks were pooled together. To note about this clone: The target antigen is unknown.

V dropped 5 bases and J dropped 4 bases, with 12 bases sitting between them. This CDR3 is built from 14 residues. CDR1 is LNHDA, CDR2 SQIVND, per germline (reference sequence). The material was peripheral blood, obtained 28 days after the second AZD1222 dose. The source is an adult who received the AZD1222 COVID-19 vaccine. The genes are TRBV19 and TRBJ1-5; possible D gene TRBD1, 5 bases. The CDR3, as DNA: TGTGCCAGTAGTCTTGGGGCGGCAAATCAGCCCCAGCATTTT. Translation: CASSLGAANQPQHF.